This is a list of T cell receptor beta chains from one sample in a study of cytomegalovirus exposure and HLA in healthy donors. Libraries were prepared by immunoSEQ multiplex PCR; TCRdb keeps only in-frame clonotypes and omits some of them. In the table there are more than 90,000 clones, about four fifths of which are singletons. Material for sequencing was PBMCs. These receptors were obtained from a woman aged 70-85 years in good health and CMV-seropositive. Both conserved end residues are part of each CDR3. A D gene is named only where the DNA matches it firmly. Rows give clone size only sometimes, using once, few, many, or a class for an expanded clone.

TRBV7-2	TRBJ2-1	once	NA	TGTGCCAGCAGCTTATCTACGAGTTTGGGCGGGTACAATGAGCAGTTCTTC	CASSLSTSLGGYNEQFF
TRBV7-9	TRBJ2-2	NA	TRBD2	TGTGCCAGCAGCATAGCGGGAGCGGACGGGGAGCTGTTTTTT	CASSIAGADGELFF
TRBV5-1	TRBJ2-7	NA	TRBD2	TGCGCCAGCAGCTATAGCGGGAGCTCCTACGAGCAGTACTTC	CASSYSGSSYEQYF
TRBV5-1	TRBJ2-1	NA	TRBD2	TGCGCCAGCAGCTTCCTAGCGGGGGTCTACAATGAGCAGTTCTTC	CASSFLAGVYNEQFF
TRBV9	TRBJ2-1	NA	TRBD1	TGTGCCAGCAGCGCGGACAGGGGCGCAGTGAATGAGCAGTTCTTC	CASSADRGAVNEQFF
TRBV9	TRBJ2-2	NA	TRBD2	TGTGCCAGCAGCCCGACTAGCGGGGGGAACACCGGGGAGCTGTTTTTT	CASSPTSGGNTGELFF
TRBV7-2	TRBJ2-7	NA	TRBD2	TGTGCCAGCAGATTAGGACTAGCGGGGGGAGTAGACGAGCAGTACTTC	CASRLGLAGGVDEQYF
TRBV18	TRBJ2-5	NA	TRBD1	TGTGCCAGCTCAACAGACGGGACAGCCCAAGAGACCCAGTACTTC	CASSTDGTAQETQYF
TRBV19	TRBJ2-1	NA	TRBD1	TGTGCCAGTACCCGCGACTCCGGGACAGGGGCATACAATGAGCAGTTCTTC	CASTRDSGTGAYNEQFF
TRBV7-2	TRBJ2-1	few	NA	TGTGCCAGCAGCTTAGTGCCGGATGAGCAGTTCTTC	CASSLVPDEQFF